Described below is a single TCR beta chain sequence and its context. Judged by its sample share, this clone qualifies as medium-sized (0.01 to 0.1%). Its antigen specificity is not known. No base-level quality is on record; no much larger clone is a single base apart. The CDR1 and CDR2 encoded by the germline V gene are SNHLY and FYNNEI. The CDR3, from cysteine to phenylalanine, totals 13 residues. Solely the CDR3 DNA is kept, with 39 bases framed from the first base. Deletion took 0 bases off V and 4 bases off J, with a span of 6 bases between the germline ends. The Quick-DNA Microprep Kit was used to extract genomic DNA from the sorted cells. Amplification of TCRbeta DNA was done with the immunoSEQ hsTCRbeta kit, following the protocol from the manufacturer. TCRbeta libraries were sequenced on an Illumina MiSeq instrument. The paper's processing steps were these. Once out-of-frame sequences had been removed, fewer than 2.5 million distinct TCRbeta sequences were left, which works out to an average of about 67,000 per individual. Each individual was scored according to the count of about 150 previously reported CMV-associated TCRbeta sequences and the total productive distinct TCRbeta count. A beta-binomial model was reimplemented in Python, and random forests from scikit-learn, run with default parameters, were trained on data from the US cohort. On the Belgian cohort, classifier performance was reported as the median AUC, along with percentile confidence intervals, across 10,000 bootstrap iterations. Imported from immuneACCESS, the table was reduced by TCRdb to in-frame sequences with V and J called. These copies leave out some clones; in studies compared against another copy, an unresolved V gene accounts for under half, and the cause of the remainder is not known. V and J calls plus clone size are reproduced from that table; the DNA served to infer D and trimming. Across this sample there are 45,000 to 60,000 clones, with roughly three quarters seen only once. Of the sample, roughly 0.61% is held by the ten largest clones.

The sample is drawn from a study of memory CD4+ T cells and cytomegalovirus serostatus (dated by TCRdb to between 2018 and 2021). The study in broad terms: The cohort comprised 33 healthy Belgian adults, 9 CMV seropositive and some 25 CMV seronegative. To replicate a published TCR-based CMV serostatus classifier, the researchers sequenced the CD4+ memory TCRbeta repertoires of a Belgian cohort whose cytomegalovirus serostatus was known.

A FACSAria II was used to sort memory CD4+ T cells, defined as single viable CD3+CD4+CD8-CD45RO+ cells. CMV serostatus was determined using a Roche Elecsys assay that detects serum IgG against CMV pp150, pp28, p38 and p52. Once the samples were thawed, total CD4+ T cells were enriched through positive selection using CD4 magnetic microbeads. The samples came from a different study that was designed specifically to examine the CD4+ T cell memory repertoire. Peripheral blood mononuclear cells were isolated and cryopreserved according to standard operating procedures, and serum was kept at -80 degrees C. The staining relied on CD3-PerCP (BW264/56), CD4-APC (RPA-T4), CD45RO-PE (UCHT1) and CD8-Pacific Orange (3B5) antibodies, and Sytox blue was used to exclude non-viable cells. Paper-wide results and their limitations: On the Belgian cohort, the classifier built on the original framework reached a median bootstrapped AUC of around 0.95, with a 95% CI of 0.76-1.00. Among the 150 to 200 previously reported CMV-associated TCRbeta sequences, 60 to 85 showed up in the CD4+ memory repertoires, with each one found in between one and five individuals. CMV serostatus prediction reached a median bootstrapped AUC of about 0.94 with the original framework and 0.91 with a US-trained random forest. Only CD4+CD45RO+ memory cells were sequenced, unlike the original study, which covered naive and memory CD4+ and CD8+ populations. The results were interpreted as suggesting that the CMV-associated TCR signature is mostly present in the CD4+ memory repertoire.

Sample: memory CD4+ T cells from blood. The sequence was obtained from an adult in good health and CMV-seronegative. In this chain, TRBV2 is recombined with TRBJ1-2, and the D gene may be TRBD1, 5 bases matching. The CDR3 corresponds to CASSEAGVYGYTF. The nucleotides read TGTGCCAGCAGTGAAGCAGGGGTCTATGGCTACACCTTC.